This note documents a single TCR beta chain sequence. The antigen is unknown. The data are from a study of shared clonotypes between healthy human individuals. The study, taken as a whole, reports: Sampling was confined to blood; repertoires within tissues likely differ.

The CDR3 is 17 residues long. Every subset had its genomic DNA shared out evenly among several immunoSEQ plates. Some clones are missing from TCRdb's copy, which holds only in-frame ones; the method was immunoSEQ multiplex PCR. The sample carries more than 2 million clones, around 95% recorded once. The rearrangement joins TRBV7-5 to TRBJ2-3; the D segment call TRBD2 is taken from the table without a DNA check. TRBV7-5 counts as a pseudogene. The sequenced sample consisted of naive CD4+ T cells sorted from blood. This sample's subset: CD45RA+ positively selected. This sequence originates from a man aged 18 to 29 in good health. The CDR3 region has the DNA TGTGCCAGAAGCCCTACTGAGGGTGTCGGGAGTCCGGATACGCAGTATTTT. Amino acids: CARSPTEGVGSPDTQYF.